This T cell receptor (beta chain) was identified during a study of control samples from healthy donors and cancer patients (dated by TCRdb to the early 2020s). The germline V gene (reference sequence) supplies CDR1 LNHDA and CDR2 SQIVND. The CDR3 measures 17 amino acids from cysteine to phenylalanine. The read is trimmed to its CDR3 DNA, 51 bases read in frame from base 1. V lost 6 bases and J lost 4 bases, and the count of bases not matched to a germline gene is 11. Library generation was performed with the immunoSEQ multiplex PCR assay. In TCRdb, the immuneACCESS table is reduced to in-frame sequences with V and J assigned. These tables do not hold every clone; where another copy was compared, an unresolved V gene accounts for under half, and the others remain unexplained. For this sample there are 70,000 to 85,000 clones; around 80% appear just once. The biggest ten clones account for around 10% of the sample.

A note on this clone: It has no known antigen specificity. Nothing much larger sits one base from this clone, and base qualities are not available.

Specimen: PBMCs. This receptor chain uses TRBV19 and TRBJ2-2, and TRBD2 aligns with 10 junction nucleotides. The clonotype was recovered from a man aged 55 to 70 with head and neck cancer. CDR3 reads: CASSRPSGRAATGELFF. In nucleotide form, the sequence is TGTGCCAGTAGCCGACCCAGCGGGAGGGCCGCCACCGGGGAGCTGTTTTTT.